This T cell receptor beta chain is drawn from a study of OX40 agonist ivuxolimab in advanced cancers. As for the study in general: Patients were treated with ivuxolimab, an agonistic anti-OX40 (CD134) antibody. Three individuals attained partial responses, comprising one hepatocellular carcinoma case and two cutaneous melanoma cases.

This CDR3 has 16 amino acids. Germline V gene data show CDR1 as LGHNA and CDR2 as YSLEER. V was pared by 0 bases and J by 2 bases, with 14 bases between. Baseline was the first blood sampling point, followed by cycle 4 day 1 and cycle 7 day 1. Regarding the study as a whole: Dose levels from 0.1 to 3.0 mg/kg saw CD4+ and CD8+ blood T cells expand clonally by week 6.

With respect to this clone: Its antigen is as yet unknown.

Assay used: immunoSEQ multiplex PCR; TCRdb lists only in-frame clones, some missing. The sample includes roughly 62,000 clones, 70% to 90% of them seen just once. This specimen was CD4+ or CD8+ T cells sorted from blood, taken in a trial of the OX40 agonist ivuxolimab. The origin of this receptor is an adult with an advanced solid tumor such as melanoma, head and neck, liver or kidney cancer. The chain has TRBV4-3 and TRBJ2-7; D is possibly TRBD2 (6 bases). The CDR3 DNA follows: TGCGCCAGCAGCCAAGATCTGGAGGGTACTACCTACGAGCAGTACTTC. Protein sequence: CASSQDLEGTTYEQYF.